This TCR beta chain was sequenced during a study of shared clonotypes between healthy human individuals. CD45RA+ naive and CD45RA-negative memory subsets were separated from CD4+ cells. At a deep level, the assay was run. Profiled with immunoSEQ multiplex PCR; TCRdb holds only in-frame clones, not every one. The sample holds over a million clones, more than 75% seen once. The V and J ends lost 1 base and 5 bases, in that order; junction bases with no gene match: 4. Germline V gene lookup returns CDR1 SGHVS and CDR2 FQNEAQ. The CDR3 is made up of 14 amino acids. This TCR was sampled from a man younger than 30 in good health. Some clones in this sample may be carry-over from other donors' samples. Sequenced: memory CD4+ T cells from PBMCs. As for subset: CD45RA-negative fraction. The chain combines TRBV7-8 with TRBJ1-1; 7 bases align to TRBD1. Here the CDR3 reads CASSLEGAGTEAFF. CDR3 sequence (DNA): TGTGCCAGCAGCTTAGAGGGGGCTGGAACTGAAGCTTTCTTT.